In this sample, the clone carrying this T cell receptor beta chain turned up many times. This sample was included in a study of early T cells in non-severe SARS-CoV-2 infection. CDR1 is KGHSH and CDR2 is LQKENI in the germline V gene. This CDR3 has 14 amino acids. Trimming removed 3 bases from V and 6 bases from J, with 14 bases in between. Researchers attached unique molecular identifiers to individual cDNA molecules. TCRdb reprocessed the 5' RACE reads with MiXCR, giving one entry per CDR3 protein. The sample carries about 22,000 distinct CDR3 sequences, under 4.5% recorded once. The source is an adult who was a healthcare worker with PCR-confirmed SARS-CoV-2 infection or an uninfected control (not recorded which). The V and J genes are TRBV18 and TRBJ1-2, with D maybe TRBD1 (6 bases). The sequencing input was whole blood. CDR3 protein: CASSPGGAIHGYTF. CDR3 DNA: TGTGCCAGCTCACCGGGGGGCGCGATCCATGGCTACACCTTC.